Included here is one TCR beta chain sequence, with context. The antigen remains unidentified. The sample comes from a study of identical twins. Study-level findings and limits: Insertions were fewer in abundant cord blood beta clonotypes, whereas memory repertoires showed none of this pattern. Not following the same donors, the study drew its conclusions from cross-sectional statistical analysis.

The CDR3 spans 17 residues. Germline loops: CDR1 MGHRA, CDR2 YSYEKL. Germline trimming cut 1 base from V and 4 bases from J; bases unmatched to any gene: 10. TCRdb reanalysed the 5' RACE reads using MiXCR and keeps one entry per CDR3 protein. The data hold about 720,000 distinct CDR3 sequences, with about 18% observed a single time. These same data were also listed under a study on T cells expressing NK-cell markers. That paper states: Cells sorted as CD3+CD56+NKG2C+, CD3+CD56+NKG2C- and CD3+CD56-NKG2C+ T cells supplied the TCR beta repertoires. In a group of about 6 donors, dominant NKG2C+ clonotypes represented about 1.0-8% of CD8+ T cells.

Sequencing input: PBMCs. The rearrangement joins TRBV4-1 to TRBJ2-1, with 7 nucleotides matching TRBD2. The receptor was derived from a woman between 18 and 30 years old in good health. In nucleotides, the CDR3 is TGCGCCAGCAGCCAAGTGGATTTGGGACTACAATACAATGAGCAGTTCTTC. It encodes CASSQVDLGLQYNEQFF.